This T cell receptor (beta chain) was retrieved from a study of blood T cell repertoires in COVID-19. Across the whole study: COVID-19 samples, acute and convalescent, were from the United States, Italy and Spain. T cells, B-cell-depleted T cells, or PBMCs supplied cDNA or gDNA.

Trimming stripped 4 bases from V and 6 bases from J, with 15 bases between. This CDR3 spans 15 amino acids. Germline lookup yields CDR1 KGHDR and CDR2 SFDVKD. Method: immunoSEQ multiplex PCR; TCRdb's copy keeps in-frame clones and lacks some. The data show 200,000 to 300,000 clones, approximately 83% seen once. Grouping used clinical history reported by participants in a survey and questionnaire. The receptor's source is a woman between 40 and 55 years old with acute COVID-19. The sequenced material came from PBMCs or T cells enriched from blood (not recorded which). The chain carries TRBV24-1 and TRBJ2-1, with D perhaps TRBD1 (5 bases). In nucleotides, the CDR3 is TGTGCCACCAGTGACCATACAGGACCATCCAATGAGCAGTTCTTC. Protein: CATSDHTGPSNEQFF.